One and the same sample provided the 28 T cell receptor beta chains below, sequenced in a study of T cell responses to AZD1222 COVID-19 vaccine (dated by TCRdb to 2020 to 2022). The time point label on this specimen signifies: about 28 days (+/-7) after the second vaccine dose. The library was prepared using the immunoSEQ multiplex PCR assay. This is the immuneACCESS table as TCRdb keeps it, with only in-frame sequences that have V and J called. A part of the clones is gone; compared with another copy, unresolved V genes explain less than half, and the rest is unexplained. For this sample the table gives about 120,000 clones, of which approximately 94% were detected only once. In total, the top ten clones hold 4.5% to 6% of the sample. The source material was peripheral blood, sampled 28 days after the second AZD1222 dose. Receptors originate from an adult who received the AZD1222 COVID-19 vaccine.

The gene calls are TRBV5-1 and TRBJ2-7; D is undetermined. The CDR3 contains 14 residues. V was trimmed by 4 bases and J by 2 bases, leaving 13 bases between them. The germline CDR1 and CDR2 sequences are SGHRS and YFSETQ. The chain's CDR3 is CASSGTEGPYEQYF. The CDR3 DNA reads TGCGCCAGCAGCGGTACCGAAGGCCCCTACGAGCAGTACTTC.

The chain uses TRBV15 and TRBJ1-2, with D possibly being TRBD1 (5 bases). Germline CDR1 LNHNV, CDR2 YYDKDF (reference sequence). With 0 bases removed from V and 2 bases from J, the gap between germline ends came to 10 bases. There are 15 residues in the CDR3. The DNA of the CDR3 is TGTGCCACCAGCAGAGATCCTGGGGGGAACTATGGCTACACCTTC. Residues: CATSRDPGGNYGYTF.

This clone was counted once. The CDR3 region is CASSSLRGQHEKLFF. The CDR3 DNA follows: TGTGCCAGCAGCTCTTTGAGGGGACAGCATGAAAAACTGTTTTTT. The gene calls are TRBV11-2 and TRBJ1-4; TRBD1 matches 7 bases. Looked up from germline, CDR1 is SGHAT and CDR2 is FQNNGV. The CDR3 runs 15 residues. Trimming removed 4 bases from V and 6 bases from J; junction bases left unmatched: 8.

This chain links TRBV30 with TRBJ2-4; D unclear. V was pared by 1 base and J by 10 bases, with 8 bases between. The germline V gene encodes CDR1 GTSNPN and CDR2 SVGIG (reference sequence). This CDR3 comprises 11 residues. The DNA of the CDR3 is TGTGCCTGGAGTGCCGGACGGATTCAGTACTTC. It translates to CAWSAGRIQYF.

V gene TRBV4-3 combines with J gene TRBJ1-2; no clear D. The CDR3 spans 15 residues. Germline-derived CDR1 and CDR2 are LGHNA and YSLEER. Deletions cut 0 bases from V and 3 bases from J, with 11 bases between. CDR3 nucleotides: TGCGCCAGCAGCCAAGATCGCGGGATCCACTATGGCTACACCTTC. Residues: CASSQDRGIHYGYTF.

The rearrangement links TRBV19 to TRBJ1-1; 9 bases match TRBD1. V was clipped by 5 bases and J by 7 bases; unmatched bases: 5. The CDR3 totals 13 residues. Germline CDR1 LNHDA, CDR2 SQIVND (reference sequence). The CDR3 DNA reads as TGTGCCAGTAGTTCGGGACAGGGCCGTGAAGCTTTCTTT. It translates to CASSSGQGREAFF.

J is TRBJ1-6 and V is TRBV4-1; 8 bases line up with TRBD1. V lost 8 bases, J lost 9 bases, and 12 bases stayed unmatched. This CDR3 is 15 amino acids long. The germline V gene has CDR1 MGHRA and CDR2 YSYEKL. CDR3 bases: TGCGCCAGCGTACCAACACAGGGGGTCGGTTCACCCCTCCACTTT. Translation: CASVPTQGVGSPLHF.

This chain uses TRBV15 with TRBJ1-6; maybe TRBD1 (5 bases). This CDR3 is built from 15 residues. Germline V CDR1 and CDR2: LNHNV, YYDKDF (reference sequence). V lost 3 bases and J lost 7, with 13 bases in between. CDR3 amino acids: CATSRGDGTNSPLHF. The CDR3 coding sequence is TGTGCCACCAGCAGGGGGGACGGCACAAATTCACCCCTCCACTTT.

This clone was counted once. The CDR3 loop reads CASSPGRGETYEQYF. CDR3 in DNA: TGCGCCAGCAGCCCCGGTAGGGGGGAAACCTACGAGCAGTACTTC. This chain links TRBV4-3 with TRBJ2-7, with D possibly being TRBD1 or TRBD2 (6 bases each). V lost 4 bases, J lost 2 bases, and 15 bases lay in between. The CDR3 loop spans 15 amino acids. Germline loops: CDR1 LGHNA, CDR2 YSLEER.

This clone was picked up a small number of times. CDR3 bases: TGTGCCAGCAGTCCAGACTTATCCATATACGAGCAGTACTTC. It codes for CASSPDLSIYEQYF. The chain links TRBV6-5 to TRBJ2-7; D remains ambiguous. The CDR3 runs to 14 residues. Trimming removed 5 bases at V and 4 bases at J, with 15 bases between. CDR1 and CDR2 (germline): MNHEY, SVGAGI.

The gene calls are TRBV7-8 and TRBJ2-4, with unresolved D. With 5 bases removed from V and 9 bases from J, the gap between germline ends came to 11 bases. CDR1 is SGHVS, CDR2 FQNEAQ, per germline. The CDR3 contains 12 residues. The CDR3 region has the DNA TGTGCCAGCAGCGTCAGCCTGGGCATTCAGTACTTC. It codes for CASSVSLGIQYF.

The chain links TRBV18 to TRBJ2-1, with TRBD2 identical over 10 bases. The CDR3 runs 15 residues. Per germline, CDR1 KGHSH and CDR2 LQKENI. The trim removed 5 bases at V and 7 bases at J, leaving 8 bases unmatched. The CDR3: CASSSLAGVGNEQFF. The CDR3 DNA follows: TGTGCCAGCTCATCTCTAGCGGGAGTGGGTAATGAGCAGTTCTTC.

The chain uses TRBV23-1 and TRBJ2-7, with D unclear. TRBV23-1 is treated as an ORF (open reading frame) with a function not yet certain. V lost 3 bases, J lost 4 bases, and 4 bases lay in between. This CDR3 is built from 11 residues. This CDR3 is CASSHKYEQYF. DNA for the CDR3: TGCGCCAGCAGTCATAAATACGAGCAGTACTTC.

The chain links TRBV5-6 to TRBJ2-7, with D unclear. The germline gives CDR1 SGHDT, CDR2 YYEEEE. V was trimmed by 1 base and J by 3 bases, leaving 11 bases between them. The CDR3 runs to 14 residues. CDR3 loop: CASSLSGNHYEQYF. CDR3 sequence (DNA): TGTGCCAGCAGCTTGTCTGGGAACCACTACGAGCAGTACTTC.

This chain connects TRBV4-3 to TRBJ1-1; the match to TRBD1 covers 7 bases. This CDR3 is built from 15 residues. CDR1 LGHNA and CDR2 YSLEER come from the germline V gene. V dropped 3 bases and J dropped 1; count of bases not matched to a gene: 5. Here the CDR3 DNA reads TGCGCCAGCAGCCAGGAAGACAGGGAGAACACTGAAGCTTTCTTT. Translation gives CASSQEDRENTEAFF.

The gene calls are TRBV6-1 and TRBJ1-1, with D maybe TRBD1 (6 bases). V shed 2 bases and J shed 0 bases, with 13 bases lying between them. The CDR3 totals 16 residues. CDR1 is MNHNS and CDR2 is SASEGT in the germline V gene. CDR3 DNA: TGTGCCAGCAGTGAAAATATCGAGGGGGTGAACACTGAAGCTTTCTTT. Translated: CASSENIEGVNTEAFF.

J is TRBJ2-1 and V is TRBV29-1; 11 bases are a match to TRBD2. CDR1 is SQVTM and CDR2 is ANQGSEA in the germline V gene. The V segment lost 6 bases and the J segment 9 bases; nucleotides outside the gene matches: 10. The CDR3 sequence is 14 residues long. CDR3 protein: CSVLGLAVFSEQFF. CDR3 nucleotide sequence: TGCAGCGTACTGGGACTAGCGGTCTTTAGTGAGCAGTTCTTC.

V gene TRBV3-1 (or the pseudogene TRBV3-2) combines with J gene TRBJ1-2, with D perhaps matching TRBD1 (6 bases). Germline-derived CDR1 and CDR2 are LGHDT and YNNKEL (reference sequence). This CDR3 is built from 12 residues. The V gene lost 1 base and the J gene lost 10 bases, with 10 bases spanning the gap. CDR3 coding DNA: TGTGCCAGCAGCCAAGCCAGACAGGCCTACACCTTC. It yields the protein CASSQARQAYTF.

This chain joins TRBV16 and TRBJ2-7; 9 bases agree with TRBD2. Trimming at V came to 2 bases and at J to 4 bases, leaving 18 bases not matched to a gene. CDR3 length: 19 residues. Germline loops: CDR1 KGHSY, CDR2 FQNENV. CDR3 DNA sequence: TGTGCCAGCAGCCAAGGTGAGGTGTTGGAGGGACTAGCCATATACGAGCAGTACTTC. Its translation is CASSQGEVLEGLAIYEQYF.

The CDR3 sequence: CASSPFGLQENTEAFF. Here the CDR3 DNA reads TGTGCCAGCTCACCATTCGGATTACAGGAGAACACTGAAGCTTTCTTT. The chain carries TRBV18 and TRBJ1-1; D possibly corresponds to TRBD1 (5 bases). From germline, CDR1 is KGHSH and CDR2 LQKENI. V was shortened by 2 bases and J by 1 base, with 14 bases between the two germline ends. There are 16 residues in the CDR3.

The chain recombines TRBV28 with TRBJ2-1; TRBD1 might be the D (5 bases). Germline V lookup: CDR1 MDHEN, CDR2 SYDVKM. Trimming left V 3 bases short and J 4 bases short, with 16 bases between. The length of the CDR3 is 16 residues. The DNA for the CDR3 is TGTGCCAGCAGTTTCTTCAGGGCGCGGCGGTACAATGAGCAGTTCTTC. Encoded protein: CASSFFRARRYNEQFF.

The chain employs TRBV4-3 and TRBJ2-7, with 10 bases fitting TRBD1. CDR3 length: 15 residues. V dropped 6 bases and J dropped 0; count of bases not matched to a gene: 5. Germline loops: CDR1 LGHNA, CDR2 YSLEER. In DNA form, the CDR3 reads TGCGCCAGCAGTCCCGGGACAGGGGCCTCCTACGAGCAGTACTTC. This sequence encodes CASSPGTGASYEQYF.

The chain links TRBV10-1 to TRBJ1-6, with D maybe TRBD1 (5 bases). CDR1 is WNHNN and CDR2 is SYGVQD in the germline V gene (reference sequence). With 2 bases removed from V and 7 bases from J, the gap between germline ends came to 18 bases. This CDR3 contains 17 residues. The CDR3 DNA follows: TGCGCCAGCAGTGAGCCACGCAGGGCCCGGAGGAATTCACCCCTCCACTTT. Translating it yields CASSEPRRARRNSPLHF.

The J gene is TRBJ1-1, the V gene TRBV19; 7 bases are a match to TRBD1. CDR1 and CDR2 from the germline V gene are LNHDA and SQIVND (reference sequence). The CDR3 runs to 14 residues. V was pared by 3 bases and J by 4 bases, with 5 bases of the junction left unmatched. The CDR3 loop reads CASSITGVGTEAFF. The CDR3 DNA reads as TGTGCCAGTAGTATCACAGGGGTTGGCACTGAAGCTTTCTTT.

This chain links TRBV2 with TRBJ2-5; D is perhaps TRBD2 (8 bases). This CDR3 is 14 amino acids long. Germline V CDR1 and CDR2: SNHLY, FYNNEI. V lost 8 bases and J 5 bases, leaving 18 bases between the germline ends. The chain's CDR3 is CASGTAGVRETQYF. Here the CDR3 DNA reads TGTGCCAGCGGGACAGCGGGGGTAAGGGAGACCCAGTACTTC. Filled out from reference TRBV2 and TRBJ2-5, the complete variable domain reads EPEVTQTPSHQVTQMGQEVILRCVPISNHLYFYWYRQILGQKVEFLVSFYNNEISEKSEIFDDQFSVERPDGSNFTLKIRSTKLEDSAMYFCASGTAGVRETQYFGPGTRLLVL.

This sequence joins TRBV6-5 and TRBJ2-1, with a possible D match to TRBD2 (5 bases). Germline V gives CDR1 MNHEY, CDR2 SVGAGI. Trimming stripped 2 bases from V and 9 bases from J, with 14 bases between. The CDR3 loop spans 14 amino acids. The CDR3 reads CASSYRLATGEQFF. Here the CDR3 DNA reads TGTGCCAGCAGTTACAGATTAGCGACCGGTGAGCAGTTCTTC.

The gene calls are TRBV6-2 or TRBV6-3 and TRBJ1-6; perhaps TRBD1 as D (6 bases). The CDR3 contains 16 residues. Trimming took off 4 bases at V and 4 bases at J, with 14 bases between the two ends. Germline V lookup: CDR1 MNHEY, CDR2 SVGEGT. The CDR3 DNA sequence: TGTGCCAGCAGTTTAAGGGGGATCGGGTATAATTCACCCCTCCACTTT. This gives the protein CASSLRGIGYNSPLHF.

V is TRBV5-6 and J is TRBJ2-1, with D perhaps TRBD2 (7 bases). The ends were cut back, 4 bases at V and 9 bases at J, with 17 bases in the middle. Germline V gene lookup returns CDR1 SGHDT and CDR2 YYEEEE. CDR3 size: 14 residues. The CDR3 spells CASSVGGGWLEQFF. The CDR3 bases are TGTGCCAGCAGCGTGGGAGGGGGATGGCTTGAGCAGTTCTTC.